A single sample gave rise to the 12 T cell receptor beta chains below, sequenced in a study of vaccination effects on CD4 cells after COVID-19. Generated by immunoSEQ multiplex PCR, the TCRdb table keeps only in-frame clones and is missing some. The repertoire holds roughly 50,000 clones, with about four fifths as singletons. These TCRs are of unknown antigen specificity. Sequencing was preceded by expansion of antigen-specific CD4+ T cells with viral peptide pools in the ViraFEST assay. Culture proceeded for approximately 10 days, and CD4+ T cells were then isolated. Recipients of the vaccine had no prior SARS-CoV-2 infection and negative nucleocapsid antibodies. Sequences were derived from CD4+ T cells from PBMCs cultured with HCoV-OC43 spike peptides, sampled before COVID-19 vaccination. Sample subset: HCoV-OC43 spike overlapping peptide pool stimulation. The source of these receptors is a human donor who received a COVID-19 vaccine.

The V gene is TRBV5-1, the J gene TRBJ1-2, with a weak D call TRBD1 (5 bases). The germline gives CDR1 SGHRS, CDR2 YFSETQ. CDR3 size: 13 residues. V lost 0 bases to trimming and J lost 8 bases, with 11 bases between them. The CDR3 DNA is TGCGCCAGCAGCTTGGGGTTTTCAGGGGGCTACACCTTC. Translating it yields CASSLGFSGGYTF.

The chain has TRBV5-1 and TRBJ1-3; TRBD1 might be the D (5 bases). With 1 base removed from V and 2 bases from J, the gap between germline ends came to 10 bases. CDR3 length: 15 residues. Germline lookup yields CDR1 SGHRS and CDR2 YFSETQ. This CDR3 reads CASSLLGEAGNTIYF. For the CDR3, the DNA is TGCGCCAGCAGCTTGCTAGGGGAGGCTGGAAACACCATATATTTT.

This clone appeared a few times. This sequence joins TRBV21-1 and TRBJ2-7; no check of the table's D call, TRBD1, against the DNA was made. TRBV21-1 is deemed a pseudogene. This CDR3 is 14 amino acids long. This chain's CDR3 is CARRQGARPYEQYV. The CDR3, as DNA: TGTGCCAGAAGACAGGGGGCTAGACCCTACGAGCAGTACGTC.

The gene calls are TRBV18 and TRBJ2-5; 11 bases map to TRBD2. The trim removed 4 bases at V and 4 bases at J, leaving 14 bases unmatched. The CDR3 consists of 18 residues. Germline lookup yields CDR1 KGHSH and CDR2 LQKENI. Here the CDR3 reads CASSHEGASGGTRETQYF. The CDR3, as DNA: TGTGCCAGCTCACACGAAGGGGCTAGCGGGGGGACCCGAGAGACCCAGTACTTC.

This rearrangement joins TRBV24-1 to TRBJ2-3; D is uncertain. Germline V gives CDR1 KGHDR, CDR2 SFDVKD. V lost 5 bases, J lost 1 base, and 6 bases lay in between. The CDR3 runs 13 residues. This CDR3 is CATSVGGTDTQYF. CDR3 coding DNA: TGTGCCACCAGTGTTGGCGGCACAGATACGCAGTATTTT.

The count of this clone is one. CDR3 region: CASTRGLRTNEKLFF. In DNA, the CDR3 is TGTGCCAGCACCAGAGGGCTCAGGACTAATGAAAAACTGTTTTTT. V is TRBV19 and J is TRBJ1-4; D is ambiguous. In germline, CDR1 is LNHDA, CDR2 SQIVND (reference sequence). The CDR3 totals 15 residues. V was trimmed by 9 bases and J by 2 bases, leaving 16 bases between them.

The chain carries TRBV15 and TRBJ2-7; the match to TRBD2 covers 10 bases. The CDR3 totals 16 residues. In germline, CDR1 is LNHNV, CDR2 YYDKDF (reference sequence). Trimming took 1 base from V and 6 from J; bases not matched to a gene: 9. CDR3 in amino acids: CATSRVASGGPSEQYV. In nucleotides, the CDR3 is TGTGCCACCAGCAGAGTGGCTAGCGGGGGTCCCTCCGAGCAGTACGTC.

This rearrangement joins TRBV28 to TRBJ2-5, with 12 bases lining up with TRBD1. This CDR3 region has 14 residues. Germline assignment: CDR1 MDHEN and CDR2 SYDVKM. Losses at the gene ends were 6 bases for V and 5 bases for J; bases not matched to a gene: 4. CDR3 amino acids: CASRGQGARETQYF. The CDR3 nucleotides read TGTGCCAGCAGGGGACAGGGGGCGCGGGAGACCCAGTACTTC.

V and J are TRBV6-4 and TRBJ1-4, with a possible D match to TRBD1 (5 bases). The germline CDR1 and CDR2 sequences are MRHNA and SNTAGT. V was trimmed by 7 bases and J by 7 bases, leaving 13 bases between them. The CDR3 spans 13 residues. The DNA for the CDR3 is TGTGCCAGCACCGGGACTTCGGGTGAAAAACTGTTTTTT. As protein: CASTGTSGEKLFF.

J is TRBJ1-3 and V is TRBV9; D gene uncertain. Germline CDR1 reads SGDLS; CDR2 reads YYNGEE. The V end lost 6 bases, the J end lost 0 bases, and 4 bases lay between the germline ends. This CDR3 contains 12 residues. DNA of the CDR3: TGTGCCAGCAAGGGCTCTGGAAACACCATATATTTT. Translated, it gives CASKGSGNTIYF.

The V and J genes are TRBV5-1 and TRBJ1-2, with a weak D call TRBD1 (5 bases). CDR3 size: 15 residues. CDR1 and CDR2 from the germline V gene are SGHRS and YFSETQ. Trimming removed 4 bases from V and 3 bases from J, with 16 bases in between. CDR3 in amino acids: CASSIGAGDYYGYTF. CDR3 bases: TGCGCCAGCAGCATAGGGGCCGGGGATTACTATGGCTACACCTTC.

The chain links TRBV5-1 to TRBJ1-3; D is possibly TRBD1 (5 bases). CDR3 size: 15 residues. In germline, CDR1 is SGHRS, CDR2 YFSETQ. V gave up 4 bases and J gave up 7 bases, with 18 bases separating them. CDR3 nucleotide sequence: TGCGCCAGCAGCCCCAAGCCAGGGCCGGCCAACACCATATATTTT. Its protein is CASSPKPGPANTIYF.